This TCR beta chain was sequenced during a study of Ad26.COV2.S vaccination and SARS-CoV-2 variants. Study summary: The donor participated in the COV1001 trial, in its Ad26.COV2.S arm.

This CDR3 is 14 amino acids long. V lost 6 bases to trimming and J lost 1 base, with 12 bases between them. Germline V gives CDR1 MNHEY, CDR2 SVGAGI. Regarding treatment: 15 to 20 received Ad26.COV2.S at low or high dose, single or two shots; five or six received placebo; per-sample allocation not given. Sampling took place 63 days after the first vaccine or placebo injection. TCRdb's copy holds only in-frame clones and misses some; the assay was immunoSEQ multiplex PCR. The sample has about 480,000 clones, around 85% seen once; the top ten hold about 13%. Sequences were derived from peripheral blood, sampled in a trial of Ad26.COV2.S vaccine versus placebo. The chain is built from TRBV6-5 and TRBJ1-1; TRBD1 might be the D (5 bases). The receptor was isolated from a person aged 18-65 years who received the Ad26.COV2.S COVID-19 vaccine or a placebo. CDR3 nucleotide sequence: TGTGCCAGCAGCAAGGTCGGGACGAACACTGAAGCTTTCTTT. Its protein is CASSKVGTNTEAFF.